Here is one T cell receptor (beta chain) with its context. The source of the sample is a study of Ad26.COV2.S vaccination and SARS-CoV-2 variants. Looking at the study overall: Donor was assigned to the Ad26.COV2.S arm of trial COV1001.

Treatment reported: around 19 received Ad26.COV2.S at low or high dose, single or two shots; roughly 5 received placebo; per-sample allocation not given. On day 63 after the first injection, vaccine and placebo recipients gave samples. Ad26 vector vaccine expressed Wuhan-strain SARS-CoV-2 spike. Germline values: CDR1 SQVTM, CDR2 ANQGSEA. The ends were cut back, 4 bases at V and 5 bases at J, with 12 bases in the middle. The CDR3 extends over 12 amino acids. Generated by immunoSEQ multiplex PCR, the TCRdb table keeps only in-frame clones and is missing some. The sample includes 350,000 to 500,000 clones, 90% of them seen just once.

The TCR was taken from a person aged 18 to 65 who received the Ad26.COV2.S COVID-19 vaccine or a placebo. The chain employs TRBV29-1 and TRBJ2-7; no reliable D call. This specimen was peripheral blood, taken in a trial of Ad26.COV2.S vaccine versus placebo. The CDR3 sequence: CSVVGQSNEQYF. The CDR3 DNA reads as TGCAGCGTTGTCGGGCAGAGCAACGAGCAGTACTTC.